One and the same sample provided the 2 T cell receptor beta chains below, sequenced in a study of human T cells and chemical hapten exposure. One entry per CDR3 protein results from TCRdb running MiXCR on the RACE reads. The table lists 70,000 to 95,000 distinct CDR3 sequences, about 6.3% of them singletons. As to time point: patch test 2, 6 weeks after DPC sensitization. The treatment denotes: therapeutic diphenylcyclopropenone sensitization with weekly scalp DPC. The material was whole blood, obtained in connection with sensitization to the hapten diphenylcyclopropenone (DPC). The source of these receptors is a woman in her 30s with alopecia areata. Some clones in this sample may be carry-over from other donors' samples.

This clonotype was recorded at least ten times. Sequence at one end of the junction differs from germline and may be a read error. The chain has TRBV3-1 and TRBJ1-1; tentatively, D is TRBD1 (6 bases). The CDR3 covers 15 residues. The germline CDR1 and CDR2 sequences are LGHDT and YNNKEL (reference sequence). The CDR3 here is CASSEEIQGGAEAFF. The CDR3 nucleotides are TGTGCCAGCAGCGAAGAGATACAGGGAGGTGCTGAAGCTTTCTTT.

At least ten counts were recorded for this clonotype. The chain employs TRBV9 and TRBJ2-7; TRBD2 agrees at 10 bases. The germline CDR1 and CDR2 sequences are SGDLS and YYNGEE. CDR3 length equals 16 residues. The trim removed 1 base at V and 7 bases at J, leaving 11 bases unmatched. CDR3 region: CASSVTSGAKRGEQYF. CDR3 nucleotides: TGTGCCAGCAGCGTAACTAGCGGGGCCAAAAGGGGGGAGCAGTACTTC.